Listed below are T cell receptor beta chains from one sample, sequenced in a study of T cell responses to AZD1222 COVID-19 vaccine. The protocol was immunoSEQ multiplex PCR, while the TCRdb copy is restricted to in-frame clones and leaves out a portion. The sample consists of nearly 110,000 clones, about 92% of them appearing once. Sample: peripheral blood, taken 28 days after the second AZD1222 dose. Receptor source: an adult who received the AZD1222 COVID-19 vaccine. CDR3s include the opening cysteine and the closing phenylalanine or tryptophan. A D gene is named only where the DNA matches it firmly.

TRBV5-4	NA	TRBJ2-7	CASSRGEMGSYEQYF
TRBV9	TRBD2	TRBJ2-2	CASSASTSGVINTGELFF
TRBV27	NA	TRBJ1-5	CASSPITVRPQPQHF
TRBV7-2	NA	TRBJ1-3	CASSLGQGQVSGNTIYF
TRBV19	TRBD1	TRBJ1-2	CASSPPGTGSGYGYTF
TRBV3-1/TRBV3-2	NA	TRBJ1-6	CASSQELWQGGSPLHF
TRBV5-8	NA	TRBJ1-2	CASSSRVHYGYTF
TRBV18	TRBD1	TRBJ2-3	CASSGDSQLSQYF
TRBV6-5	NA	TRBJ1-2	CASSQNREEGYTF
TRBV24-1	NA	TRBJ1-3	CATRPPKARDLSGNTIYF
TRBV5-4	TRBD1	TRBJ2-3	CASSLQGAGTDTQYF
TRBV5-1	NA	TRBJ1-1	CASSLGNFVNTEAFF
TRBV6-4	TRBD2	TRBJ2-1	CASSSSGANEQFF
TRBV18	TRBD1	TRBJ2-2	CASLRQGSTGELFF
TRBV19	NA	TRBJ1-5	CASSLAGGNQPQHF
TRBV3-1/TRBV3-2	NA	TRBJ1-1	CASSLQIMNTEAFF
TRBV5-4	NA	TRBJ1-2	CASSQGRSNYGYTF
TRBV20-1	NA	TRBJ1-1	CSASDRVPPEAFF
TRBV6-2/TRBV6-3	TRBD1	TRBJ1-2	CASSYPITGASRYGYTF
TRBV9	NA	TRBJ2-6	CASSAPLHVFPSGANVLTF
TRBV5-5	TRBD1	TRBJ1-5	CASSLGTGVSQPQHF
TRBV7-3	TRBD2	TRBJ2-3	CASTSRTSGGLSTDTQYF
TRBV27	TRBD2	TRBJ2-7	CASSLSGETYEQYF
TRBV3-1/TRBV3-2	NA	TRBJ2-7	CASSPSAGDYEQYF
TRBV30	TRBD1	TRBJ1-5	CAWTTGGGNQPQHF
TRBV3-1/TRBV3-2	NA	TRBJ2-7	CASSQRVDPYEQYF
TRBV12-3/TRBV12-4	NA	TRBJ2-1	CASSFLDLDEQFF
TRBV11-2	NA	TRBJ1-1	CASRNLQAGREAFF
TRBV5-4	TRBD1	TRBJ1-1	CASSLGTGGNTEAFF
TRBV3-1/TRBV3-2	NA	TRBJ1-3	CASSQDHRRGNTIYF
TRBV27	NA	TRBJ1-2	CASSLRQRNYGYTF
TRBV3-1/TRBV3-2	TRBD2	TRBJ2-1	CASSQGLAGNNEQFF
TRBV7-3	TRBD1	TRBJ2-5	CASSSTGGRGETQYF
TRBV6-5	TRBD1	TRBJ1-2	CASSYSPGQGDYGYTF
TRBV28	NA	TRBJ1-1	CASSLQQSAFF
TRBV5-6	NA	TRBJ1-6	CASSLQTGGGSSPLHF
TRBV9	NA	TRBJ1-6	CASSVGSGLSPLHF
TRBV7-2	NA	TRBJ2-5	CASNNAGWETQYF
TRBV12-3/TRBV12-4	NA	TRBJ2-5	CASSLNGAETQYF
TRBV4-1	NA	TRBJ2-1	CASSQDSYNEQFF
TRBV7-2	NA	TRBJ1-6	CASSLGLPPLHF
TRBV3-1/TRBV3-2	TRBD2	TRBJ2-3	CASSRGLAGGQIYTDTQYF
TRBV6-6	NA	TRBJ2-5	CATSREQETQYF
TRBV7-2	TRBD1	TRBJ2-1	CASSSRYRGHNEQFF
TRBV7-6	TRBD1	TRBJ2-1	CASTSAGQGVGNEQFF
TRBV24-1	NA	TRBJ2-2	CATTQGNTGELFF
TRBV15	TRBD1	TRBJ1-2	CATSRDPYGGTGPIYGYTF
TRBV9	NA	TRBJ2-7	CASSVEGLGGNEQYF
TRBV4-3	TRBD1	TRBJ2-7	CASSQDRDRVREQYF
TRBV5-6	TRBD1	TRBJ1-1	CASSLVGQGFQPEAFF
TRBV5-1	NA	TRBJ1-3	CASSPAAGGGNTIYF
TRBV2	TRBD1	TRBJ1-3	CASSESGTGGLSGNTIYF
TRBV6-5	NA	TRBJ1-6	CASRELIYNSPLHF
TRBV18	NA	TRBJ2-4	CASSPAAPLDIQYF
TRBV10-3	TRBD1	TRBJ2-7	CAISDRDRGHYEQYF
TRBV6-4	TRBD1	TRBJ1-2	CASSDGTGEGYGYTF
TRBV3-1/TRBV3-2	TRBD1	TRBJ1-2	CASSDTGVVYGYTF
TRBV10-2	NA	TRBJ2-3	CASSEWDPGDTQYF
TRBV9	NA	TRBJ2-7	CASSHRAGPSYEQYF